This T cell receptor beta chain was obtained from a study of technical replicates of blood from a handful of donors. Germline V gene lookup returns CDR1 ENHRY and CDR2 SYGVKD. The CDR3 covers 15 residues. The ends lost 2 bases at V and 1 base at J; junction bases unmatched: 0. The table came from immunoSEQ multiplex PCR; TCRdb's copy has only in-frame clones and leaves some out. The table lists approximately 65,000 clones, around 86% of them singletons. This TCR came from a human donor in good health. Some clones in this sample may be carry-over from other donors' samples. Source material: PBMCs. V usage is TRBV10-3 and J usage is TRBJ2-2; 8 bases line up with TRBD1. CDR3: CAISEGQGNTGELFF. CDR3 nucleotides: TGTGCCATCAGTGAGGGACAGGGGAACACCGGGGAGCTGTTTTTT.